The 25 T cell receptor beta chains presented below share a single source sample, sequenced in a study of shared clonotypes between healthy human individuals (dated by TCRdb to between 2020 and 2021). Library generation was performed with the immunoSEQ multiplex PCR assay. TCRdb stores this immuneACCESS table with in-frame sequences only. Part of the clones is absent; in the studies checked, under half of the shortfall reflects unresolved V genes, and no reason is known for the rest. This sample gives about 680,000 clones in total; 92% of them show up just once. 24% of the sample is held by the ten biggest clonotypes. CD8 naive samples were obtained by positive selection for CCR7 among CD45RO-negative cells, yielding a CD45RA+CCR7+ population from which TemRA cells were excluded. The specimen sequenced was naive CD8+ T cells sorted from blood. The sample's cell subset or site label, in plain terms: CD45RA+CCR7+. These receptors originate from a man under 40 in good health.

The chain is built from TRBV2 and TRBJ1-2, with D uncertain. Germline CDR1 and CDR2: SNHLY and FYNNEI. This CDR3 spans 15 amino acids. Trimming stripped 1 base from V and 4 bases from J, with 13 bases between. CDR3 loop: CASSEGSDWFYGYTF. CDR3 bases: TGTGCCAGCAGTGAAGGAAGTGACTGGTTCTATGGCTACACCTTC.

The chain carries TRBV6-5 and TRBJ2-7; D unclear. V lost 2 bases and J 3 bases, leaving 8 bases between the germline ends. In germline, CDR1 is MNHEY, CDR2 SVGAGI. The CDR3 loop spans 13 amino acids. Written as DNA, the CDR3 is TGTGCCAGCAGTTACAGGGCAGACTACGAGCAGTACTTC. Protein sequence: CASSYRADYEQYF.

The chain joins TRBV7-6 to TRBJ2-3; TRBD1 aligns across 8 bases. With V trimmed by 0 bases and J by 6 bases, 11 bases remained unmatched. This CDR3 is 17 amino acids long. Germline V gene data show CDR1 as SGHVS and CDR2 as FNYEAQ. The CDR3 coding sequence is TGTGCCAGCAGCTTAGCTGATTCAGGGGGCGCGACTGATACGCAGTATTTT. Translating it yields CASSLADSGGATDTQYF.

V gene TRBV7-2 combines with J gene TRBJ1-2; 10 bases agree with TRBD1. There are 15 residues in the CDR3. Germline-derived CDR1 and CDR2 are SGHTA and FQGNSA. V lost 3 bases and J lost 3; bases outside the gene matches: 4. As DNA, the CDR3 is TGTGCCAGCAGCTTGATGACAGGGGGCGACTATGGCTACACCTTC. This sequence encodes CASSLMTGGDYGYTF.

The chain couples TRBV19 to TRBJ2-5; 9 bases fit TRBD2. J gave up 5 bases and V 3 bases, and 7 bases lay outside the gene matches. The germline CDR1 and CDR2 sequences are LNHDA and SQIVND (reference sequence). The CDR3 consists of 15 residues. The CDR3 bases are TGTGCCAGTAGTATTTGGGGACTAGCTTCGGAGACCCAGTACTTC. Translated: CASSIWGLASETQYF.

This sequence joins TRBV30 and TRBJ1-5, with 7 positions matching TRBD1. The CDR3 spans 15 residues. The germline CDR1 and CDR2 sequences are GTSNPN and SVGIG (reference sequence). The J segment lost 4 bases and the V segment lost 0 bases, leaving 6 bases of the junction unmatched. The CDR3 nucleotides are TGTGCCTGGAGTGTAGGGACAGCTTCGAATCAGCCCCAGCATTTT. Translating it yields CAWSVGTASNQPQHF.

The table lists this clone with a count of one. V and J are TRBV27 and TRBJ2-1, with D perhaps TRBD2 (5 bases). Per the germline V gene, CDR1 is MNHEY and CDR2 is SMNVEV (reference sequence). Trimming cost V 3 bases and J 4 bases, with 10 bases left between them. CDR3 length: 14 amino acids. CDR3 DNA sequence: TGTGCCAGCAGTTTCCTAGCCGATTACAATGAGCAGTTCTTC. This translates into CASSFLADYNEQFF.

V usage is TRBV9 and J usage is TRBJ1-1; D gene ambiguous. The CDR3 consists of 13 residues. V lost 4 bases and J 7 bases, leaving 14 bases between the germline ends. CDR1 and CDR2 from the germline V gene are SGDLS and YYNGEE. The CDR3 nucleotides read TGTGCCAGCAGCATAGTAGGGAGCGGTGAAGCTTTCTTT. It yields the protein CASSIVGSGEAFF.

This clone was counted a single time. The chain uses TRBV29-1 and TRBJ2-7; tentative D call: TRBD2 (6 bases). Germline lookup yields CDR1 SQVTM and CDR2 ANQGSEA. V dropped 4 bases and J dropped 0 bases, with 16 bases sitting between them. The CDR3 runs 15 residues. Here the CDR3 reads CSVVPFSGPSYEQYF. For the CDR3, the DNA is TGCAGCGTTGTTCCGTTCAGCGGGCCCTCCTACGAGCAGTACTTC.

The chain is built from TRBV30 and TRBJ1-5, with 9 positions matching TRBD1. Trimming cost V 2 bases and J 6 bases; bases outside gene matches: 5. The CDR3 is 14 amino acids. Looked up from germline, CDR1 is GTSNPN and CDR2 is SVGIG (reference sequence). The CDR3 sequence: CAWSPGQGIQPQHF. CDR3 sequence (DNA): TGTGCCTGGAGTCCGGGACAGGGTATTCAGCCCCAGCATTTT.

The V gene is TRBV10-3, the J gene TRBJ2-2; a possible D gene is TRBD1 (5 bases). Germline V CDR1 and CDR2: ENHRY, SYGVKD. This CDR3 spans 15 amino acids. Trimming pared 8 bases from V and 0 bases from J, leaving 13 bases between. CDR3 DNA sequence: TGTGCCATCTTATGGGGCACAGCGAACACCGGGGAGCTGTTTTTT. Protein product: CAILWGTANTGELFF.

The gene calls are TRBV13 and TRBJ2-7; the match to TRBD2 covers 7 bases. The CDR3 length is 16 residues. Germline CDR1 PRHDT, CDR2 FYEKMQ (reference sequence). V trimming: 5 bases; J trimming: 2 bases; junction bases outside the gene matches: 12. CDR3 bases: TGTGCCAGCAGCGCCAAAGGCGGGGGTCGGGCCTACGAGCAGTACTTC. Its protein product is CASSAKGGGRAYEQYF.

The V gene is TRBV27, the J gene TRBJ2-1; TRBD2 matches at 8 bases. The CDR3 length is 16 residues. The V gene end was trimmed by 4 bases and the J gene end by 5 bases; junction bases not matched to a gene: 10. CDR1 and CDR2 from the germline V gene are MNHEY and SMNVEV (reference sequence). The DNA for the CDR3 is TGTGCCAGCAGTTCAAGACGAGCGGGAGTCGACAATGAGCAGTTCTTC. Its translation: CASSSRRAGVDNEQFF.

The rearrangement links TRBV7-2 to TRBJ2-7, with D perhaps matching TRBD2 (6 bases). This CDR3 has 16 amino acids. Germline V gene data show CDR1 as SGHTA and CDR2 as FQGNSA. The V end lost 1 base, the J end lost 5 bases, and 18 bases lay between the germline ends. The CDR3 protein is CASSLVGSGSHDEQYF. The CDR3 nucleotides read TGTGCCAGCAGCTTAGTGGGGAGCGGGTCGCACGACGAGCAGTACTTC.

The chain joins TRBV5-1 to TRBJ1-4; D not resolved. V gave up 0 bases and J gave up 6 bases, with 12 bases separating them. From germline, CDR1 is SGHRS and CDR2 YFSETQ. CDR3 length: 15 residues. CDR3 protein: CASSLAPGLDEKLFF. In DNA, the CDR3 is TGCGCCAGCAGCTTGGCCCCAGGTCTGGATGAAAAACTGTTTTTT.

In the case of this clone: It is unclear where the CDR3 begins or ends on the DNA, so no DNA is shown, and the CDR3 is as TCRdb lists it. This chain links TRBV28 with TRBJ2-1; the DNA was not compared with TRBD2, the D call given in the table. Looked up from germline, CDR1 is MDHEN and CDR2 is SYDVKM. Including both end residues, the CDR3 is 13 amino acids long. The CDR3 loop reads CASSSSDSNEQFF.

V and J are TRBV27 and TRBJ2-3; D call uncertain. This CDR3 is built from 16 residues. The germline V and J ends were trimmed by 3 bases and 2 bases, with 15 bases remaining between them. Looked up from germline, CDR1 is MNHEY and CDR2 is SMNVEV (reference sequence). The CDR3 reads CASSFLRQIHTDTQYF. The CDR3 DNA is TGTGCCAGCAGTTTCCTAAGGCAAATTCACACAGATACGCAGTATTTT.

This clone was counted a few times. The genes are TRBV19 and TRBJ2-3; 8 positions agree with TRBD1. Germline CDR1 and CDR2: LNHDA and SQIVND (reference sequence). The CDR3 is made up of 15 amino acids. V trimming: 4 bases; J trimming: 4 bases; junction bases outside the gene matches: 7. The DNA for the CDR3 is TGTGCCAGTAGTACCCGGACAGGGTCTGCAGATACGCAGTATTTT. Amino acid sequence: CASSTRTGSADTQYF.

The rearrangement uses TRBV6-6 and TRBJ2-2; a weak D match, TRBD1 (6 bases). The CDR3 extends over 15 amino acids. CDR1 and CDR2 (germline): MNHNY, SVGAGI (reference sequence). V was pared by 3 bases and J by 3 bases, with 11 bases between. The CDR3 nucleotides read TGTGCCAGCAGTTATTCGGACAGCTACACCGGGGAGCTGTTTTTT. Its protein product is CASSYSDSYTGELFF.

With respect to this clone: The germline gene is not matched at one end of the junction; a read error may be the cause. Within the sample, other DNA sequences also encode this same CDR3. The V call is TRBV7-7, the J call TRBJ2-7, with 11 bases lining up with TRBD2. The CDR3 loop spans 14 amino acids. CDR1 and CDR2 from the germline V gene are SSHAT and FNYEAQ (reference sequence). CDR3 sequence reads: CASSLAGGSYEQYF. The CDR3 DNA is TGTGCTAGCAGCTTAGCGGGAGGGTCCTACGAGCAGTACTTC.

This chain uses TRBV6-4 with TRBJ1-3; D remains unclear. Germline loops: CDR1 MRHNA, CDR2 SNTAGT. The CDR3 spans 16 residues. V was trimmed by 6 bases and J by 0 bases, leaving 15 bases between them. The CDR3 loop is CASSLRGGSSGNTIYF. The CDR3 nucleotides are TGTGCCAGCAGCCTCCGTGGAGGCTCCTCTGGAAACACCATATATTTT.

This clone has a handful of counts. The rearrangement uses TRBV19 and TRBJ2-1, with 10 bases aligning to TRBD2. Germline CDR1 is LNHDA and CDR2 is SQIVND (reference sequence). This CDR3 contains 13 residues. The V gene end was trimmed by 5 bases and the J gene end by 7 bases; junction bases not matched to a gene: 2. The chain's CDR3 is CASSPTSGNEQFF. CDR3 sequence (DNA): TGTGCCAGTAGTCCGACTAGCGGGAATGAGCAGTTCTTC. The whole variable domain, filled in from reference TRBV19 and TRBJ2-1, reads DGGITQSPKYLFRKEGQNVTLSCEQNLNHDAMYWYRQDPGQGLRLIYYSQIVNDFQKGDIAEGYSVSREKKESFPLTVTSAQKNPTAFYLCASSPTSGNEQFFGPGTRLTVL.

This rearrangement joins TRBV7-2 to TRBJ2-5, with a weak D call TRBD2 (6 bases). CDR1 and CDR2 from the germline V gene are SGHTA and FQGNSA. The V end lost 8 bases, the J end lost 2 bases, and 12 bases lay between the germline ends. CDR3 length: 13 amino acids. CDR3 region: CASLEGTQETQYF. The CDR3 DNA is TGTGCCAGCCTTGAGGGGACTCAAGAGACCCAGTACTTC. The full variable domain, in which reference TRBV7-2 and TRBJ2-5 provide the parts outside the CDR3, is GAGVSQSPSNKVTEKGKDVELRCDPISGHTALYWYRQSLGQGLEFLIYFQGNSAPDKSGLPSDRFSAERTGGSVSTLTIQRTQQEDSAVYLCASLEGTQETQYFGPGTRLLVL.

V gene TRBV4-1 combines with J gene TRBJ2-7, with D unclear. V was pared by 0 bases and J by 11 bases, with 17 bases between. CDR3 length equals 14 residues. CDR1 and CDR2 (germline): MGHRA, YSYEKL. The CDR3, as DNA: TGCGCCAGCAGCCAAGACTCGCTAGGCGTGAGGAAGTACTTC. Its translation is CASSQDSLGVRKYF.

The chain couples TRBV5-4 to TRBJ2-5; a possible D gene is TRBD2 (6 bases). The germline V gene has CDR1 SGHNT and CDR2 YYREEE (reference sequence). The ends were cut back, 0 bases at V and 1 base at J, with 16 bases in the middle. The CDR3 has 17 amino acids. The CDR3 protein is CASSLGGLGGLQETQYF. CDR3 DNA: TGTGCCAGCAGCTTGGGTGGTCTCGGGGGACTCCAAGAGACCCAGTACTTC.